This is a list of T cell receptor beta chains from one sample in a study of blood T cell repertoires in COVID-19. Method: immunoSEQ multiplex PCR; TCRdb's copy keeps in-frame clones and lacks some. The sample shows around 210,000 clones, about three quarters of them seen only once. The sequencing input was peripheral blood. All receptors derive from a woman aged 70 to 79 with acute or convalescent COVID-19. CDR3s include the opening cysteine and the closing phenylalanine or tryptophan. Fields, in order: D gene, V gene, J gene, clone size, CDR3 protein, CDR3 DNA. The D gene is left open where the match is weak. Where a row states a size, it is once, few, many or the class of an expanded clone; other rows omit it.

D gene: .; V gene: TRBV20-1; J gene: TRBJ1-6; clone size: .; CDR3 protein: CSASPYSPLHF; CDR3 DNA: TGCAGTGCTAGCCCCTATTCACCCCTCCACTTT
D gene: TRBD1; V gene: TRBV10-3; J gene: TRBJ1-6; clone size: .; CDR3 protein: CAIRLDRGYNSPLHF; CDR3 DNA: TGTGCCATCAGACTGGACAGGGGATATAATTCACCCCTCCACTTT
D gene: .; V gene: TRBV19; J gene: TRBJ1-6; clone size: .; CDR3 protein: CASTPGSGVNSPLHF; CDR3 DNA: TGTGCCAGTACCCCTGGCTCAGGGGTTAATTCACCCCTCCACTTT
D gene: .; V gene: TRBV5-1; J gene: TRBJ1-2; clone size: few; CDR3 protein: CASSLEGIDGYTF; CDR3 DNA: TGCGCCAGCAGCTTGGAGGGGATCGATGGCTACACCTTC
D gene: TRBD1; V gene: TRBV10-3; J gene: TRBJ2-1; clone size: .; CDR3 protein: CAISSIDRDKDFF; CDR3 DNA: TGTGCCATCAGTTCTATCGACAGGGATAAGGACTTCTTC
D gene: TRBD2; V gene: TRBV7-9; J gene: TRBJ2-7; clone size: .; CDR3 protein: CASSLALAGEKSSYEQYF; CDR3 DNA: TGTGCCAGCAGCTTAGCTTTAGCGGGAGAAAAAAGCTCCTACGAGCAGTACTTC
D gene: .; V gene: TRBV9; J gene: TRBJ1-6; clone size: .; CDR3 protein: CASSVEARGNSPLHF; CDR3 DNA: TGTGCCAGCAGCGTAGAAGCCAGGGGTAATTCACCCCTCCACTTT
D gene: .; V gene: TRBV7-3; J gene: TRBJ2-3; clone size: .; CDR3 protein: CASSFLGTTDTQYF; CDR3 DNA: TGTGCCAGCAGCTTCCTTGGCACCACAGATACGCAGTATTTT
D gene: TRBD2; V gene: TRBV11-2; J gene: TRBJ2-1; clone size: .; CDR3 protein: CASSLVGTSGSGEQFF; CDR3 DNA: TGTGCCAGCAGCTTAGTTGGGACTAGCGGGAGCGGGGAGCAGTTCTTC
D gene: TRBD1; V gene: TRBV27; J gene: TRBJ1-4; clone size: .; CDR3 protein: CASRHTGGWGEKLFF; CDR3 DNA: TGTGCCAGCAGGCATACAGGGGGCTGGGGTGAAAAACTGTTTTTT
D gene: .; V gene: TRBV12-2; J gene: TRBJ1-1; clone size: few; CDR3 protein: CASRLLLKLQGQGKAFF; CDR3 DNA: TGTGCAAGTCGCTTATTGCTCAAGCTTCAGGGACAGGGTAAAGCTTTCTTT
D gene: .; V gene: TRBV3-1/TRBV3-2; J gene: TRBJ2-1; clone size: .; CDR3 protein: CASSQDTVDEQFF; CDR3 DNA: TGTGCCAGCAGCCAAGATACAGTCGATGAGCAGTTCTTC
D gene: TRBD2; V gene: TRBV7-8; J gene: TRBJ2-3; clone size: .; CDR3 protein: CASSFASGRGGTDTQYF; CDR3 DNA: TGTGCCAGCAGCTTCGCTAGCGGGAGGGGAGGCACAGATACGCAGTATTTT
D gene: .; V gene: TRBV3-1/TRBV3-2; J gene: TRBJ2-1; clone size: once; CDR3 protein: CASSQPGLASSYNEQFF; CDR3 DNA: TGTGCCAGCAGCCAACCGGGACTCGCTAGCTCCTACAATGAGCAGTTCTTC
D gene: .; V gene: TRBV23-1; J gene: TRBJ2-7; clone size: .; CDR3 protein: CASSQSTGTYEQYF; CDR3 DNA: TGCGCCAGCAGTCAGTCGACAGGCACCTACGAGCAGTACTTC
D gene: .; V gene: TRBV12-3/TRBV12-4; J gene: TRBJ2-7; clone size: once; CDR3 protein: CASSPGYEQYF; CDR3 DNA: TGTGCCAGCAGTCCGGGGTACGAGCAGTACTTC
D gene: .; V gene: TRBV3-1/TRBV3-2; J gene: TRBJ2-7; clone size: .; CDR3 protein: CASSWGVTPSYEQYF; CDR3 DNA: TGTGCCAGCAGCTGGGGGGTTACCCCATCGTACGAGCAGTACTTC
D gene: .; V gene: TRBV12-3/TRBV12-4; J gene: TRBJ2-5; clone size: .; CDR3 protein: CASSLQDQETQYF; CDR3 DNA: TGTGCCAGCAGTTTACAGGACCAAGAGACCCAGTACTTC
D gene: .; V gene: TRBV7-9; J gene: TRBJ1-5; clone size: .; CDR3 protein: CASSLEAGWNQPQHF; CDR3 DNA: TGTGCCAGCAGCTTAGAGGCGGGGTGGAATCAGCCCCAGCATTTT
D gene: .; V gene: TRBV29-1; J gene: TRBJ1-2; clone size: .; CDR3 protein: CSVEFSGRGRYGYTF; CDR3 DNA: TGCAGCGTTGAATTTTCTGGCAGGGGAAGATATGGCTACACCTTC
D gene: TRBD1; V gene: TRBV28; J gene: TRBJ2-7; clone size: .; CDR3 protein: CAWAPTGASYEQYF; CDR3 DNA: TGTGCCTGGGCGCCGACAGGGGCCAGCTACGAGCAGTACTTC
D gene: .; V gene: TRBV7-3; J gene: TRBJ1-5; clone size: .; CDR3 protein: CASSRGSPSNQPQHF; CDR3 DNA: TGTGCCAGCAGCCGAGGTAGCCCCAGCAATCAGCCCCAGCATTTT
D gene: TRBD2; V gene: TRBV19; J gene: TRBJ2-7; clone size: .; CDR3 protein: CASSPRGGDEQYF; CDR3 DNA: TGTGCCAGTAGTCCGCGGGGGGGAGACGAGCAGTACTTC
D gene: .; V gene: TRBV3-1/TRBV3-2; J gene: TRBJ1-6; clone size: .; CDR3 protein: CASSQGQGIHF; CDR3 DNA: TGTGCCAGCAGCCAAGGTCAGGGGATCCACTTT
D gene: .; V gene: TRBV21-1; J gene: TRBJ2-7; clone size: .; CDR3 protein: CASSKEQGRSAGCEQYF; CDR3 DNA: TGTGCCAGCAGCAAAGAACAAGGGAGGAGCGCGGGTTGCGAGCAGTACTTC
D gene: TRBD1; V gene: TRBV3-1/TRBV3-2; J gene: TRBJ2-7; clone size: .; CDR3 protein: CASSPLSGGRSPYEQYF; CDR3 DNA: TGTGCCAGCAGCCCGCTCTCAGGGGGAAGAAGCCCCTACGAGCAGTACTTC
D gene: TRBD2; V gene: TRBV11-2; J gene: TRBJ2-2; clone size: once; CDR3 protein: CASSLAGGGPGELFF; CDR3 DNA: TGTGCCAGCAGCTTAGCGGGGGGGGGCCCCGGGGAGCTGTTTTTT
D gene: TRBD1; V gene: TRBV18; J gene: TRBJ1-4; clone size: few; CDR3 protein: CASRQGTNEKLFF; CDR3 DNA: TGTGCCAGCCGACAGGGGACTAATGAAAAACTGTTTTTT
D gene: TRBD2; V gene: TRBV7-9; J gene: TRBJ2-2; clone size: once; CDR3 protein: CASSLLGSSGPTNTGELFF; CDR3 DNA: TGTGCCAGCAGCCTACTTGGATCTAGCGGGCCCACGAACACCGGGGAGCTGTTTTTT
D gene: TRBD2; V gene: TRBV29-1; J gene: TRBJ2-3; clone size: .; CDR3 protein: CSVEAPGSGYTDTQYF; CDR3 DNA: TGCAGCGTTGAAGCCCCGGGTAGCGGGTACACAGATACGCAGTATTTT
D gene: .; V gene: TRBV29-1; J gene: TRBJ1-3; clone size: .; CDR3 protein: CSVSYSGNTIYF; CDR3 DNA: TGCAGCGTGTCCTACTCTGGAAACACCATATATTTT
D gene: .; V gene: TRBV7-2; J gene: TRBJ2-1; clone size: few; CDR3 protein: CASSLKGGVYNEQFF; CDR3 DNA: TGTGCCAGCAGCTTAAAAGGGGGGGTCTACAATGAGCAGTTCTTC
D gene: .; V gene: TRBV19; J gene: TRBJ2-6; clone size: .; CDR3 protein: CASTRQGYRGANVLTF; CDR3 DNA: TGTGCCAGTACGCGGCAGGGGTACCGGGGGGCCAACGTCCTGACTTTC
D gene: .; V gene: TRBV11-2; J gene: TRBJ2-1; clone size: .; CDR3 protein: CASSLLATERNEQFF; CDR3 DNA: TGTGCCAGCAGCTTGCTAGCCACCGAGAGGAATGAGCAGTTCTTC
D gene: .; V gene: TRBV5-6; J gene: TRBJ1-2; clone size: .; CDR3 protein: CASSLTYSWAYGYTF; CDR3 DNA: TGTGCCAGCAGCTTAACGTACTCCTGGGCCTATGGCTACACCTTC
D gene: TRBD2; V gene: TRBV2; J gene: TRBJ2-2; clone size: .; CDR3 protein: CASRETSGNTGELFF; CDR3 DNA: TGTGCCAGCAGGGAAACTAGCGGTAACACCGGGGAGCTGTTTTTT
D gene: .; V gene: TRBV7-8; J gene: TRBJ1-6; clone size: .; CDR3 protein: CASSLDVGDGGYNSPLHF; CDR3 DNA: TGTGCCAGCAGCTTAGACGTCGGCGACGGCGGCTATAATTCACCCCTCCACTTT
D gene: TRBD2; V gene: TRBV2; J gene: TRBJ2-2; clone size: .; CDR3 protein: CASKREGTGELFF; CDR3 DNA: TGTGCCAGCAAGCGGGAGGGCACCGGGGAGCTGTTTTTT
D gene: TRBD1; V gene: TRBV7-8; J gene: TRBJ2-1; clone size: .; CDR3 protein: CASSLGTGLFF; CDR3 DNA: TGTGCCAGCAGCTTAGGGACAGGGTTGTTCTTC
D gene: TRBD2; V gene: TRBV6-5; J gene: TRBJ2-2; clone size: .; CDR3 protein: CASSIAGSGTGELFF; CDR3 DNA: TGTGCCAGCAGTATAGCGGGAAGTGGCACCGGGGAGCTGTTTTTT
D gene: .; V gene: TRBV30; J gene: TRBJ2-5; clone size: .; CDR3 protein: CAWIPRGETQYF; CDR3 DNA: TGTGCCTGGATCCCCAGGGGAGAGACCCAGTACTTC